One sample yielded the 29 T cell receptor beta chains listed below, sequenced in a study of blood T cells in healthy people across ages. The second PCR ran about 6 to 11 cycles with a sample-barcoded 5' primer and J-beta primers. TCRdb redid the calling of the 5' RACE reads with MiXCR, one entry per CDR3 protein. The sample shows approximately 690,000 distinct CDR3 sequences, roughly 53% of them seen only once. The sequenced sample was blood. These receptor sequences come from a man aged 55 to 69 in good health.

This chain connects TRBV7-9 to TRBJ2-7, with 8 bases lining up with TRBD2. The germline V gene has CDR1 SEHNR and CDR2 FQNEAQ (reference sequence). The CDR3 runs 15 residues. J lost 0 bases, V lost 3 bases, and 4 bases had no gene match. In DNA, the CDR3 is TGTGCCAGCAGCTTCGCGGGGGGAAGCTCCTACGAGCAGTACTTC. As protein: CASSFAGGSSYEQYF.

J is TRBJ2-7 and V is TRBV28; 9 nucleotides match TRBD2. The CDR3 length is 14 residues. The junction had 7 bases not matched to a gene; V was cut back by 8 bases and J by 2 bases. Germline V gene sequence: CDR1 MDHEN, CDR2 SYDVKM. The CDR3, as DNA: TGTGCCAGCCATGGACTAGCGAGCACCTACGAGCAGTACTTC. Its protein product is CASHGLASTYEQYF.

The chain joins TRBV20-1 to TRBJ2-7; TRBD2 matches at 13 bases. V shed 4 bases, J shed 4 bases, and the junction held 7 bases outside the gene matches. Germline loops: CDR1 DFQATT, CDR2 SNEGSKA (reference sequence). The CDR3 sequence is 15 residues long. Here the CDR3 DNA reads TGCAGTGCTATCGGAACTAGCGGGGGGGCTTACGAGCAGTACTTC. Translating it yields CSAIGTSGGAYEQYF.

Points on this clonotype: The junction departs from the called germline gene at one end, perhaps through a read error. The J gene is TRBJ2-1, the V gene TRBV9, with D tentatively TRBD1 (7 bases). CDR3 size: 16 residues. Germline CDR1 reads SGDLS; CDR2 reads YYNGEE. CDR3 loop: CASSPRGESSYNEQFF. In DNA, the CDR3 is TGCGCCAGCAGCCCCAGGGGGGAGAGCTCCTACAATGAGCAGTTCTTC.

The rearrangement uses TRBV6-1 and TRBJ1-4; D not certain. This CDR3 has 13 amino acids. The germline V gene encodes CDR1 MNHNS and CDR2 SASEGT. The ends were cut back, 4 bases at V and 4 bases at J, with 7 bases in the middle. The CDR3 coding sequence is TGTGCCAGCAGTGGTGGTATTAATGAAAAACTGTTTTTT. Its protein is CASSGGINEKLFF.

V and J are TRBV7-2 and TRBJ1-2; D is possibly TRBD1 (6 bases). CDR1 is SGHTA, CDR2 FQGNSA, per germline. This CDR3 comprises 15 residues. The germline V and J ends were trimmed by 1 base and 3 bases, with 12 bases remaining between them. The CDR3 DNA is TGTGCCAGCAGCTTAGGGGGGGGCGCTGACTATGGCTACACCTTC. Translated: CASSLGGGADYGYTF.

The sample holds a few counts of this clonotype. The chain combines TRBV5-1 with TRBJ1-2; tentative D call: TRBD1 (5 bases). This CDR3 is 13 amino acids long. CDR1 and CDR2 (germline): SGHRS, YFSETQ. The germline V and J ends were trimmed by 5 bases and 3 bases, with 11 bases remaining between them. CDR3 residues: CASSNPRDYGYTF. The CDR3 nucleotides read TGCGCCAGCAGTAACCCCAGGGACTATGGCTACACCTTC.

The chain employs TRBV25-1 and TRBJ2-3; perhaps TRBD1 as D (6 bases). Germline CDR1 reads MGHDK; CDR2 reads SYGVNS. The V end was cut by 8 bases, the J end by 10 bases, with 13 bases between. The CDR3 length is 11 residues. Here the CDR3 reads CASGYRVPQYF. The CDR3 coding sequence is TGTGCCAGCGGGTACAGGGTTCCGCAGTATTTT.

V is TRBV11-3 and J is TRBJ2-5, with a possible D match to TRBD2 (5 bases). V dropped 4 bases and J dropped 7 bases, with 13 bases sitting between them. Germline V lookup: CDR1 SGHNT, CDR2 YENEEA. The CDR3 is 13 residues long. CDR3 nucleotide sequence: TGTGCCAGCAGCTGGACTCCCGAGGCGACCCAGTACTTC. It specifies CASSWTPEATQYF.

Comment on this clonotype: The junction shows a germline mismatch at one end, possibly a read error. The chain joins TRBV6-1 to TRBJ2-5; 10 positions agree with TRBD2. In germline, CDR1 is MNHNS, CDR2 SASEGT. This CDR3 is 15 amino acids long. The CDR3 loop is CVSSELAGVGETQYF. CDR3 nucleotides: TGTGTCAGCAGTGAGCTAGCGGGGGTTGGGGAGACCCAGTACTTC.

The chain links TRBV20-1 to TRBJ2-1; the D call may be TRBD1 or TRBD2 (6 bases each). Trimming left V 7 bases short and J 12 bases short, with 19 bases between. The CDR3 spans 12 residues. Germline-derived CDR1 and CDR2 are DFQATT and SNEGSKA (reference sequence). CDR3 amino acids: CSVTGYPRGQFF. The CDR3 DNA reads as TGCAGTGTAACAGGGTACCCGCGGGGGCAGTTCTTC.

This clonotype appeared a few times. This chain uses TRBV10-2 with TRBJ2-7; tentative D call: TRBD2 (5 bases). The CDR3 totals 16 residues. Germline assignment: CDR1 WSHSY and CDR2 SAAADI. Trimming took 3 bases from V and 0 from J, leaving 15 bases between them. The CDR3: CASSDYGDGSSYEQYF. The DNA of the CDR3 is TGCGCCAGCAGTGACTACGGGGATGGGAGCTCCTACGAGCAGTACTTC.

In its sample, this clonotype was seen once. This chain joins TRBV5-1 and TRBJ1-1, with D tentatively TRBD1 (5 bases). Germline-derived CDR1 and CDR2 are SGHRS and YFSETQ. The CDR3 spans 15 residues. The V end lost 4 bases, the J end lost 0 bases, and 13 bases lay between the germline ends. DNA of the CDR3: TGCGCCAGCAGCCCCTGGGGCAGTTTGAACACTGAAGCTTTCTTT. Its protein is CASSPWGSLNTEAFF.

This clonotype was counted only a few times. This chain joins TRBV3-1 and TRBJ1-5; tentatively, D is TRBD1 (5 bases). Germline assignment: CDR1 LGHDT and CDR2 YNNKEL (reference sequence). V dropped 5 bases and J dropped 9 bases, with 14 bases sitting between them. The CDR3 totals 13 residues. CDR3 amino acids: CASSAFRDGPQHF. The CDR3 DNA is TGTGCCAGCAGCGCCTTTCGGGACGGGCCCCAGCATTTT.

The chain recombines TRBV9 with TRBJ2-3; 8 bases map to TRBD2. Looked up from germline, CDR1 is SGDLS and CDR2 is YYNGEE. V lost 0 bases, J lost 10 bases, and 7 bases stayed unmatched. The CDR3 is 14 residues long. The CDR3 spells CASSVGIAGNPQYF. Here the CDR3 DNA reads TGTGCCAGCAGCGTAGGGATAGCGGGGAACCCGCAGTATTTT.

The chain recombines TRBV10-3 with TRBJ1-1; TRBD1 matches at 10 bases. The CDR3 length is 15 residues. Germline values: CDR1 ENHRY, CDR2 SYGVKD. V was pared by 4 bases and J by 0 bases, with 2 bases of the junction left unmatched. The CDR3 loop reads CAISGTGGMNTEAFF. The CDR3 DNA sequence: TGTGCCATCAGTGGGACAGGGGGTATGAACACTGAAGCTTTCTTT.

The J gene is TRBJ1-4, the V gene TRBV2; D is ambiguous. V shed 6 bases and J shed 8 bases, with 7 bases lying between them. The CDR3 totals 11 residues. Germline CDR1 reads SNHLY; CDR2 reads FYNNEI. The CDR3 DNA reads as TGTGCCAGCAGCGAGGAGGAAAAACTGTTTTTT. This codes for CASSEEEKLFF.

This clonotype came up once. J is TRBJ2-2 and V is TRBV20-1; D possibly corresponds to TRBD2 (5 bases). From germline, CDR1 is DFQATT and CDR2 SNEGSKA (reference sequence). Trimming left V 4 bases short and J 0 bases short, with 9 bases between. The CDR3 runs to 14 residues. The CDR3 DNA reads as TGCAGTGCTACCGGGATACCGAACACCGGGGAGCTGTTTTTT. Amino acid sequence: CSATGIPNTGELFF.

The chain joins TRBV2 to TRBJ2-1; D gene ambiguous. The germline V gene has CDR1 SNHLY and CDR2 FYNNEI. This CDR3 has 14 amino acids. V gave up 4 bases and J gave up 2 bases, with 9 bases separating them. Here the CDR3 DNA reads TGTGCCAGCAGTGGTAGGATTACCTACAATGAGCAGTTCTTC. Translating gives CASSGRITYNEQFF.

On this clonotype: Relative to the germline gene, one junction end is altered; a read error may explain this. The chain carries TRBV29-1 and TRBJ2-1; perhaps D is TRBD1 or TRBD2 (5 bases each). This CDR3 is 15 amino acids long. From germline, CDR1 is SQVTM and CDR2 ANQGSEA. The DNA of the CDR3 is TGCAGCATTGATCCCGGGACCCAGGGCGACAATGAGCAGTTCTTC. Protein product: CSIDPGTQGDNEQFF.

The chain is built from TRBV10-3 and TRBJ1-2; D gene uncertain. The CDR3 has 12 residues. Trimming took off 3 bases at V and 0 bases at J, with 2 bases between the two ends. Germline-derived CDR1 and CDR2 are ENHRY and SYGVKD. The CDR3: CAISDPNYGYTF. The DNA of the CDR3 is TGTGCCATCAGTGACCCTAACTATGGCTACACCTTC.

The chain employs TRBV7-9 and TRBJ1-4; 9 nucleotides match TRBD1. Germline trimming cut 5 bases from V and 8 bases from J; bases unmatched to any gene: 12. This CDR3 spans 16 amino acids. Germline V gene lookup returns CDR1 SEHNR and CDR2 FQNEAQ (reference sequence). CDR3 in amino acids: CASSGPGQGVREKLFF. In nucleotides, the CDR3 is TGTGCCAGCAGCGGGCCGGGACAGGGAGTTCGAGAAAAACTGTTTTTT. The entire variable domain, with the rest obtained from reference TRBV7-9 and TRBJ1-4, is as follows: DTGVSQNPRHKITKRGQNVTFRCDPISEHNRLYWYRQTLGQGPEFLTYFQNEAQLEKSRLLSDRFSAERPKGSFSTLEIQRTEQGDSAMYLCASSGPGQGVREKLFFGSGTQLSVL.

This clonotype was seen repeatedly, ten times or more. The chain links TRBV7-2 to TRBJ2-5, with 8 bases aligning to TRBD2. Germline V gene data show CDR1 as SGHTA and CDR2 as FQGNSA. J gave up 2 bases and V 6 bases, and 5 bases lay outside the gene matches. This CDR3 is 14 amino acids long. The CDR3 DNA follows: TGTGCCAGCAGTCCCCAGCGGGGGCAAGAGACCCAGTACTTC. This sequence encodes CASSPQRGQETQYF.

The chain joins TRBV2 to TRBJ1-2; D is uncertain. Germline CDR1 and CDR2: SNHLY and FYNNEI. The V gene lost 3 bases and the J gene lost 3 bases, with 5 bases spanning the gap. The CDR3 runs to 12 residues. CDR3 nucleotide sequence: TGTGCCAGCAGTGAGGCCGACTATGGCTACACCTTC. It codes for CASSEADYGYTF.

For this clonotype: The conserved final phenylalanine or tryptophan is absent from the CDR3, which likely points to a read error. The chain uses TRBV5-1 and TRBJ2-6; weak D call: TRBD1 (5 bases). From germline, CDR1 is SGHRS and CDR2 YFSETQ. The CDR3 extends over 15 amino acids. Trimming removed 2 bases from V and 1 base from J, with 7 bases in between. CDR3 coding DNA: TGCGCCAGCAGCTTACGACAGTCTGGGGCCAACGTCCTGACTCTC. This codes for CASSLRQSGANVLTL.

This clonotype was counted a single time. Here the CDR3 reads CASSFKGPAWGSPLHF. The DNA for the CDR3 is TGTGCCAGCAGCTTTAAGGGACCCGCCTGGGGCTCACCCCTCCACTTT. V usage is TRBV7-2 and J usage is TRBJ1-6, with TRBD1 as a possible D gene (5 bases). V lost 3 bases, J lost 10 bases, and 19 bases lay in between. Germline V gives CDR1 SGHTA, CDR2 FQGNSA. The CDR3 covers 16 residues.

The V and J genes are TRBV13 and TRBJ2-5; 8 bases fit TRBD2. In germline, CDR1 is PRHDT, CDR2 FYEKMQ (reference sequence). CDR3 size: 15 residues. V shed 3 bases and J 5 bases; nucleotides not matched to a gene: 8. CDR3 nucleotide sequence: TGTGCCAGCAGCTTCACCGGAGCGGGAGTGGAGACCCAGTACTTC. Protein: CASSFTGAGVETQYF.

This clonotype was counted between two and nine times. The rearrangement joins TRBV7-9 to TRBJ1-2; 9 bases map to TRBD1. The germline CDR1 and CDR2 sequences are SEHNR and FQNEAQ (reference sequence). The CDR3 spans 14 residues. The trim removed 5 bases at V and 4 bases at J, leaving 5 bases unmatched. The CDR3 sequence: CASSGTGFGYGYTF. The CDR3 DNA reads TGTGCCAGCAGCGGGACAGGGTTCGGCTATGGCTACACCTTC.

V is TRBV6-2 or TRBV6-3 and J is TRBJ2-1; no clear D. V was pared by 6 bases and J by 4 bases, with 7 bases between. The CDR3 consists of 12 residues. CDR1 MNHEY and CDR2 SVGEGT come from the germline V gene. Here the CDR3 reads CASRKGYNEQFF. For the CDR3, the DNA is TGTGCCAGCAGAAAAGGTTACAATGAGCAGTTCTTC.